Detailed here is one TCR beta chain. Its antigen has not been determined. The sample holds no much larger clone one base away, and base qualities are not on file. The sample is drawn from a study of CD4+ T cells in melanoma (dated by TCRdb to the early 2020s). About the investigation overall: Neoantigen-specific CD4+ T cells in human melanoma were what the study investigated.

Patients with melanoma were used as donors. CDR1 is given as LGHNA and CDR2 as YNFKEQ, both from the germline V gene. V is clipped by 0 bases and J by 4 bases, and the sequence between their germline boundaries is 12 bases long. The CDR3 holds 15 amino acids from the cysteine to the phenylalanine. The retained sequence is limited to the CDR3, 45 bases, with the frame set at the first base. The research as a whole found: According to the report, neoantigen-specific CD4+ T cells in melanoma displayed diverse differentiation states. Neoantigen-specific CD4+ T cells were reported to be correlated with the function of CD8+ T cells, macrophages and B cells.

The method was the immunoSEQ multiplex PCR assay. TCRdb provides this immuneACCESS table in a form limited to in-frame rearrangements. Some clones are lacking; in checked studies, under half of them reflect an unresolved V gene, and why the rest are absent is not known. This sample has over 100,000 clones in its table, and about 90% of those were observed once. Clones ranked in the top ten supply 3.3% of the sample. Input material: peripheral blood. The chain joins TRBV4-2 to TRBJ2-5; TRBD1 is possibly the D segment (5 matching bases). The origin of this receptor is a human donor with melanoma. The DNA is TGTGCCAGCAGCCAAGACCCTGACAGAGGAGAGACCCAGTACTTC. Its translation is CASSQDPDRGETQYF.